These T cell receptor beta chains were read from a single sample in a study of blood T cell repertoires in COVID-19. The data were produced by immunoSEQ multiplex PCR, yet TCRdb's version contains in-frame clones alone and is incomplete. In the table there are around 85,000 clones, roughly 90% of which are singletons. What was sequenced was PBMCs or T cells enriched from blood (not recorded which). These receptors were obtained from a woman aged 50 to 60 with acute COVID-19. CDR3s include the opening cysteine and the closing phenylalanine or tryptophan.

TRBV18	TRBJ1-3	CASSSNGTPGNTIYF
TRBV4-2	TRBJ2-7	CASSQATGAYEQYF
TRBV6-5	TRBJ1-3	CASTRQRGLGNTIYF
TRBV5-1	TRBJ1-2	CASSPTAREGYTF
TRBV5-6	TRBJ1-6	CASSFYSGDRGVSPLHF
TRBV18	TRBJ2-2	CASSRTGQGPTTGELFF
TRBV5-1	TRBJ1-1	CASSPGQGMEKAFF
TRBV24-1	TRBJ2-2	CATSDPGKVTGELFF
TRBV4-1	TRBJ2-7	CASSQGQKQYF
TRBV19	TRBJ2-3	CASSDSGTSGSIGTDTQYF
TRBV3-1/TRBV3-2	TRBJ1-3	CASRNSPGQRSGNTIYF
TRBV9	TRBJ1-1	CASSVREETEAFF
TRBV5-4	TRBJ1-6	CASTRDSLNSPLHF
TRBV7-8	TRBJ2-7	CASSLGVGVKREQYF
TRBV7-9	TRBJ1-6	CASSLAPTGSPLHF
TRBV5-5	TRBJ1-1	CASSLDWGDTEAFF
TRBV6-2/TRBV6-3	TRBJ2-7	CASSYSSSYEQYF
TRBV7-2	TRBJ2-3	CASSLVGLAGRTSTDTQYF